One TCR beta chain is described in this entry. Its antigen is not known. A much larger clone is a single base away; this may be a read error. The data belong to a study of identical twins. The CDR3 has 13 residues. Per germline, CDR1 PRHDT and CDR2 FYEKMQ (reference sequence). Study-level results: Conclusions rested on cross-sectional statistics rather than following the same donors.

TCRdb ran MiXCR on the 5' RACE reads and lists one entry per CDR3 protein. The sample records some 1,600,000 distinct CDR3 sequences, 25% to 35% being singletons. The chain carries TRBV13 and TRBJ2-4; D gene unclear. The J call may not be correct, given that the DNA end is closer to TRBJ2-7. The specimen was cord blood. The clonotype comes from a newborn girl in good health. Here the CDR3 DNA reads TGTGCCAGCAGCTTTTCCAACTCCTGCGAGCAGTACTTC. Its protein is CASSFSNSCEQYF.